This T cell receptor (beta chain) was profiled in a study of regulatory T cells in long-lasting Graves disease. Arm-PCR of CDR3 regions and iRepertoire HTBI primers were the basis on which TCR beta libraries were built. MiXCR, applied by TCRdb to the multiplex PCR reads, yields one record per CDR3 protein. The sample has a few hundred thousand distinct CDR3 sequences; 22% are singletons. Comment on this clonotype: The antigen is unknown.

Time point defined: persistent/refractory GD, antithyroid drugs over 5 years with positive TRAb. Generation of the TCR library employed RNA extracted from PBMCs. General study findings and limits: Among persistent patients, a larger number of public clonotypes were shared (approximately 2,900) than among newly diagnosed patients (just over 950).

With V trimmed by 5 bases and J by 6 bases, 9 bases remained unmatched. Germline V gene data show CDR1 as SGHAT and CDR2 as FQDESV (reference sequence). The CDR3 loop spans 16 amino acids. The sequence was obtained from a female donor with Graves disease. This sequence joins TRBV11-1 and TRBJ2-3, with 12 bases identical to TRBD1. Sequences were derived from peripheral blood mononuclear cells (PBMCs), sampled when the disease was refractory, from a patient treated with antithyroid drugs. CDR3 region: CASSNRDRGLSDTQYF. The CDR3 DNA reads TGTGCCAGCAGCAACCGGGACAGGGGGCTTTCGGATACGCAGTATTTT.